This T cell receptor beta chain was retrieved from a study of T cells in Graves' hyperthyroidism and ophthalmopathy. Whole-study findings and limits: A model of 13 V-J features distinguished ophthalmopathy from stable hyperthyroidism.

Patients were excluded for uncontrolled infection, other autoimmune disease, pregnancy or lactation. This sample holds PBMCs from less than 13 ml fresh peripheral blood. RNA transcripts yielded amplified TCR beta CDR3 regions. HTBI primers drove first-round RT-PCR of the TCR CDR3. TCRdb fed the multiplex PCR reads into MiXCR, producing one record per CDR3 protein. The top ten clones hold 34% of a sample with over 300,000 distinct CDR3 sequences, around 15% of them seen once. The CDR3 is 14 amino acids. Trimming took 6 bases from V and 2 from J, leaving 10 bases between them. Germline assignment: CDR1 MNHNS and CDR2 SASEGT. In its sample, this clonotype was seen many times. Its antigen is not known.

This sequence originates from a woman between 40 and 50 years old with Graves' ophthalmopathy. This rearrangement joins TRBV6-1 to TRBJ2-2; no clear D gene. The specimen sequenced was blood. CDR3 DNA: TGTGCCAGCAGCCCCGAATTAAACACCGGGGAGCTGTTTTTT. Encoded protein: CASSPELNTGELFF.